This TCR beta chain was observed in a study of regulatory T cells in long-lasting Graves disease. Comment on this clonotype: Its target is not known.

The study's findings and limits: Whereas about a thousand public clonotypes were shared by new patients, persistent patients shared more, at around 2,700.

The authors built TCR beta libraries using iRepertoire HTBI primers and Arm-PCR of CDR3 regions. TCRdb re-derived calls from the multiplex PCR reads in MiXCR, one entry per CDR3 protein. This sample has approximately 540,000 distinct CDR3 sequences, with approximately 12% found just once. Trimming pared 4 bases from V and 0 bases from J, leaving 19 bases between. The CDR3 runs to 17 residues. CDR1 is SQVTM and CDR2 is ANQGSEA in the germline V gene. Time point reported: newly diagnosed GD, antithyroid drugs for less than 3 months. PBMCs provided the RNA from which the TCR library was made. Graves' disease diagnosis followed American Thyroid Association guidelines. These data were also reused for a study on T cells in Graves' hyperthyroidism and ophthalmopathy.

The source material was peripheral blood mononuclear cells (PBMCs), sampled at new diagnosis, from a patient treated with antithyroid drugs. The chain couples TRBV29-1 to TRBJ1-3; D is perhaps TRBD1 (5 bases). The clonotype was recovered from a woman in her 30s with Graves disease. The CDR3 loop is CSVVGAGNPSSGNTIYF. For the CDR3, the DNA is TGCAGCGTTGTCGGGGCAGGGAATCCGAGCTCTGGAAACACCATATATTTT.